These T cell receptor beta chains were read from a single sample in a study of CXCR3-negative and CXCR3-positive naive CD8 T cells. TCRdb reanalyzed the 5' RACE reads and collapses them to one entry per CDR3 protein, without DNA. The record lists about 63,000 distinct CDR3 sequences, of which the ten most abundant hold around 4.8%. Sequencing used naive CXCR3+ CD8+ T cells from blood. The source is a human donor in good health. Some clones in this sample may be carry-over from other donors' samples. Each CDR3 is given with its conserved first and last residue.

v_gene: TRBV29-1; j_gene: TRBJ2-2; CDR3aa: CSAIVVTGELFF
v_gene: TRBV7-9; j_gene: TRBJ2-5; CDR3aa: CASGGVQETQYF
v_gene: TRBV7-6; j_gene: TRBJ2-7; CDR3aa: CASSPEPGSYEQYF
v_gene: TRBV7-3; j_gene: TRBJ1-1; CDR3aa: CASSFTDNTEAFF
v_gene: TRBV29-1; j_gene: TRBJ2-7; CDR3aa: CSASDLGYEQYF
v_gene: TRBV7-9; j_gene: TRBJ2-2; CDR3aa: CASIRANTGELFF
v_gene: TRBV19; j_gene: TRBJ1-1; CDR3aa: CASSDRGDTEAFF
v_gene: TRBV29-1; j_gene: TRBJ2-3; CDR3aa: CSVGGSDTQYF
v_gene: TRBV6-6; j_gene: TRBJ2-1; CDR3aa: CASSYGQGWSEQFF
v_gene: TRBV6-2/TRBV6-3; j_gene: TRBJ2-1; CDR3aa: CASSYVWGNEQFF
v_gene: TRBV23-1; j_gene: TRBJ2-3; CDR3aa: CASSQSGGITDTQYF
v_gene: TRBV5-6; j_gene: TRBJ2-6; CDR3aa: CASGTRTGAGANVLTF
v_gene: TRBV5-1; j_gene: TRBJ2-7; CDR3aa: CASSVTGTAVSYEQYF
v_gene: TRBV4-1; j_gene: TRBJ1-6; CDR3aa: CASSQELGSNNSPLHF
v_gene: TRBV5-1; j_gene: TRBJ2-7; CDR3aa: CASSLGQGLSYEQYF
v_gene: TRBV10-3; j_gene: TRBJ2-1; CDR3aa: CAISESHPSSGAEQFF
v_gene: TRBV2; j_gene: TRBJ2-2; CDR3aa: CASRSRTGRISNTGELFF
v_gene: TRBV28; j_gene: TRBJ2-5; CDR3aa: CASSLAGTGGAETQYF
v_gene: TRBV4-3; j_gene: TRBJ2-3; CDR3aa: CASSQDDQGITDTQYF
v_gene: TRBV4-1; j_gene: TRBJ2-7; CDR3aa: CASSQSDSPSYEQYF
v_gene: TRBV28; j_gene: TRBJ1-5; CDR3aa: CASSYPTGGNQPQHF
v_gene: TRBV29-1; j_gene: TRBJ2-7; CDR3aa: CSARDDYYEQYF
v_gene: TRBV7-9; j_gene: TRBJ2-2; CDR3aa: CASSIEGTGELFF
v_gene: TRBV7-6; j_gene: TRBJ1-5; CDR3aa: CASSAGPAKYSNQPQHF
v_gene: TRBV3-1; j_gene: TRBJ2-7; CDR3aa: CASSQMGTLNEQYF
v_gene: TRBV6-5; j_gene: TRBJ2-1; CDR3aa: CASSFSGSRNELFF
v_gene: TRBV20-1; j_gene: TRBJ1-6; CDR3aa: CSARASRDSYNSPLHF
v_gene: TRBV4-1; j_gene: TRBJ2-7; CDR3aa: CASSQSRDRGEQYF
v_gene: TRBV4-1; j_gene: TRBJ2-5; CDR3aa: CASSQDRATGGRETQYF
v_gene: TRBV29-1; j_gene: TRBJ1-3; CDR3aa: CSVEPLRNTIYF
v_gene: TRBV7-6; j_gene: TRBJ2-2; CDR3aa: CASTPEPYAGELFF
v_gene: TRBV20-1; j_gene: TRBJ1-2; CDR3aa: CSADSYNYGYTF
v_gene: TRBV3-1; j_gene: TRBJ2-3; CDR3aa: CASSRTDSFLGTDTQYF
v_gene: TRBV29-1; j_gene: TRBJ2-7; CDR3aa: CSVKGQGDEQYF
v_gene: TRBV7-9; j_gene: TRBJ2-7; CDR3aa: CAHQRVDDSISRQYF
v_gene: TRBV6-2/TRBV6-3; j_gene: TRBJ2-3; CDR3aa: CASSLYLTDTQYF
v_gene: TRBV7-3; j_gene: TRBJ2-1; CDR3aa: CASSPNPGTAVNEQFF
v_gene: TRBV29-1; j_gene: TRBJ1-2; CDR3aa: CSDWGDYGYTF
v_gene: TRBV29-1; j_gene: TRBJ2-1; CDR3aa: CSVEPAGAYNEQFF
v_gene: TRBV10-3; j_gene: TRBJ2-2; CDR3aa: CAVGQGNTGELFF
v_gene: TRBV20-1; j_gene: TRBJ2-1; CDR3aa: CSAESGTSGGYYNEQFF
v_gene: TRBV9; j_gene: TRBJ2-3; CDR3aa: CASSVGGGADTQYF
v_gene: TRBV28; j_gene: TRBJ2-5; CDR3aa: CASRPGGWETQYF
v_gene: TRBV6-6; j_gene: TRBJ2-7; CDR3aa: CASSFFSGTYEQYF
v_gene: TRBV28; j_gene: TRBJ2-5; CDR3aa: CASSFPGSRIPYFGVRETQYF
v_gene: TRBV19; j_gene: TRBJ2-7; CDR3aa: CASSGGTGRHDEQYF
v_gene: TRBV5-1; j_gene: TRBJ2-5; CDR3aa: CASGLESDPQYF
v_gene: TRBV13; j_gene: TRBJ2-1; CDR3aa: CASSSWTSGGVSYNEQFF
v_gene: TRBV14; j_gene: TRBJ2-5; CDR3aa: CASSPWSPGETQYF